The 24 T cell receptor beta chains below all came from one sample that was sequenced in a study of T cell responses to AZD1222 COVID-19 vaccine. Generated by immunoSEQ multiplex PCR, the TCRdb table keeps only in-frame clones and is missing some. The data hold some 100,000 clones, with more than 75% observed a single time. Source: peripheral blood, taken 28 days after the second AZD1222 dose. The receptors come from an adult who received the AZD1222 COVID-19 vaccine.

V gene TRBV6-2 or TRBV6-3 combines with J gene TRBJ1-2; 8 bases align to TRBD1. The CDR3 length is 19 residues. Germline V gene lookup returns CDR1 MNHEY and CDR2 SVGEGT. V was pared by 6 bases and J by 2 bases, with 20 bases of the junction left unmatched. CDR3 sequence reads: CASSRGPGERDRRNYGYTF. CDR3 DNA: TGTGCCAGCAGCCGCGGTCCTGGCGAGAGGGACAGGCGAAACTATGGCTACACCTTC.

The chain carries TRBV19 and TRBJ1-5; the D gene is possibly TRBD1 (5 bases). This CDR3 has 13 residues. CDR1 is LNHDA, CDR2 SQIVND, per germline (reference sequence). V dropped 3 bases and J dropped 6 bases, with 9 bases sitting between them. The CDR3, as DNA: TGTGCCAGTAGTATTGAAAGGGGTCAGCCCCAGCATTTT. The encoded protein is CASSIERGQPQHF.

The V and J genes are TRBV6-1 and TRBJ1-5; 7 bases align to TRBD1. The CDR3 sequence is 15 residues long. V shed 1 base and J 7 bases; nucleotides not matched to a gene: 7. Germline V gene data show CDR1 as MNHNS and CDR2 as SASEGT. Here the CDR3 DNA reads TGTGCCAGCAGTGAAGGACAGGGTGGGGGGCAGCCCCAGCATTTT. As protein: CASSEGQGGGQPQHF.

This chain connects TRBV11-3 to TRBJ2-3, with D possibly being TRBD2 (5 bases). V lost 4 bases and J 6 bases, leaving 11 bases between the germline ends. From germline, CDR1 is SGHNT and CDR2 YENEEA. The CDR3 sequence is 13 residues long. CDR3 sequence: CASSSSPVDTQYF. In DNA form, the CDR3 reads TGTGCCAGCAGCTCTAGCCCGGTGGATACGCAGTATTTT.

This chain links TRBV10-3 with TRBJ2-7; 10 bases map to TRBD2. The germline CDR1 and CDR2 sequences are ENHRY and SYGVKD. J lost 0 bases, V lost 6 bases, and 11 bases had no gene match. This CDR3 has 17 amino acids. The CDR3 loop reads CAIRPSGSQRSSYEQYF. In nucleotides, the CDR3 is TGTGCCATCAGGCCTAGCGGGAGTCAAAGGAGCTCCTACGAGCAGTACTTC.

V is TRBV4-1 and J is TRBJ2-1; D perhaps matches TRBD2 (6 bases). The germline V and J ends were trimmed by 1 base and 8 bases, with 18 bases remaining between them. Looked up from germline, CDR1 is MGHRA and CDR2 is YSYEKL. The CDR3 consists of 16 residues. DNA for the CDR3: TGCGCCAGCAGCCAAGTACAGAGGGCTAGCGAACATGAGCAGTTCTTC. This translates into CASSQVQRASEHEQFF.

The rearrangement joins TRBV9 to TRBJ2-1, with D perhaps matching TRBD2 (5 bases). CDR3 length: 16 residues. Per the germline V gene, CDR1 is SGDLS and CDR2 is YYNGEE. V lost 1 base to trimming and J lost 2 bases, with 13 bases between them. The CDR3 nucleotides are TGTGCCAGCAGCGTAATGCCCCGGACTGCCTACAATGAGCAGTTCTTC. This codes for CASSVMPRTAYNEQFF.

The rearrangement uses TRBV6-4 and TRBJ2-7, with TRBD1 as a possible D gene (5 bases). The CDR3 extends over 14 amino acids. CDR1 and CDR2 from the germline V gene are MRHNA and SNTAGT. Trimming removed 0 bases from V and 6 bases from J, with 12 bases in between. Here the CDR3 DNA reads TGTGCCAGCAGTGACTCGGGCAGGGCGGCCGAGCAGTACTTC. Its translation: CASSDSGRAAEQYF.

The DNA of the CDR3 is TGTGCCGTCCAGAGCTCCTATAATTCACCCCTCCACTTT. Residues: CAVQSSYNSPLHF. This rearrangement joins TRBV3-1 (or the pseudogene TRBV3-2) to TRBJ1-6, with unresolved D. The CDR3 is 13 amino acids. V lost 11 bases and J 0 bases, leaving 8 bases between the germline ends. Germline V gene data show CDR1 as LGHDT and CDR2 as YNNKEL (reference sequence).

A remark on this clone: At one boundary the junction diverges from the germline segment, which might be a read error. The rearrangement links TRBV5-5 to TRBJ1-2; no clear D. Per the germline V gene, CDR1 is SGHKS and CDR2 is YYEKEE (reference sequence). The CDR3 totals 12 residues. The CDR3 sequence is CASSFGLDGYTF. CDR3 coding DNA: TGTGCCAGCAGCTTTGGACTGGATGGGTACACCTTC.

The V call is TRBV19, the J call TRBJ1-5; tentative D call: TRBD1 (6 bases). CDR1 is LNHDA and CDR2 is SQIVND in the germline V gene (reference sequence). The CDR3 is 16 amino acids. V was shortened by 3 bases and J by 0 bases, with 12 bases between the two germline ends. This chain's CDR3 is CASSMDREYSNQPQHF. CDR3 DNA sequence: TGTGCCAGTAGTATGGACAGAGAGTATAGCAATCAGCCCCAGCATTTT.

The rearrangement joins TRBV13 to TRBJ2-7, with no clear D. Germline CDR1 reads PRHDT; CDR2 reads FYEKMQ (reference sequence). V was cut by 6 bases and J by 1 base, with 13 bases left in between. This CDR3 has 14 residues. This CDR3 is CASSPTRISYEQYF. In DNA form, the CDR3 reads TGTGCCAGCAGTCCGACTCGAATATCCTACGAGCAGTACTTC.

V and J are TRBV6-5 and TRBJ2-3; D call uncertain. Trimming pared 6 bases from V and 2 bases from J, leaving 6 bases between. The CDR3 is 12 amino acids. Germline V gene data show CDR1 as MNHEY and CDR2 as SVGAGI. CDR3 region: CASRTPTDTQYF. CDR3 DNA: TGTGCCAGCAGGACCCCCACAGATACGCAGTATTTT.

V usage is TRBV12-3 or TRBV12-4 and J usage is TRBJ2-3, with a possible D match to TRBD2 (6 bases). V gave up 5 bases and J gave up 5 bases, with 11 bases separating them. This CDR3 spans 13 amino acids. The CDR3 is CASSRTTEDTQYF. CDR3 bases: TGTGCCAGCAGTCGGACTACCGAAGATACGCAGTATTTT.

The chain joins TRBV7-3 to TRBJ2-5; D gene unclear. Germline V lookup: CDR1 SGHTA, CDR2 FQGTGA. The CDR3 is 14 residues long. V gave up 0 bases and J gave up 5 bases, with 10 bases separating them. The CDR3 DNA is TGTGCCAGCAGCTTAACCGGGTCCAGGGAGACCCAGTACTTC. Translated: CASSLTGSRETQYF.

Here the CDR3 DNA reads TGTGCCAGCAGCCGTGAGGGCTACAATGAGCAGTTCTTC. Translating it yields CASSREGYNEQFF. V usage is TRBV3-1 (or the pseudogene TRBV3-2) and J usage is TRBJ2-1; TRBD2 might be the D (5 bases). The germline V gene has CDR1 LGHDT and CDR2 YNNKEL (reference sequence). This CDR3 spans 13 amino acids. Deletions cut 4 bases from V and 3 bases from J, with 7 bases between.

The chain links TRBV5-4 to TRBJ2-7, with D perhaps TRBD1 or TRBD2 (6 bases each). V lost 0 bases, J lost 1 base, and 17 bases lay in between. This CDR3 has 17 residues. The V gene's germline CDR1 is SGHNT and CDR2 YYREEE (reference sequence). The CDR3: CASSLDGGSAGSYEQYF. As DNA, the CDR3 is TGTGCCAGCAGCTTGGATGGGGGCTCGGCGGGATCCTACGAGCAGTACTTC.

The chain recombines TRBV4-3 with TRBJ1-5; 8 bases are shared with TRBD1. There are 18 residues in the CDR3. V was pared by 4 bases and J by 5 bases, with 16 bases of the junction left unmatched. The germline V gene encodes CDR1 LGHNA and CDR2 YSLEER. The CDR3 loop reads CASSPKWAGGRGDQPQHF. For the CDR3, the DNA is TGCGCCAGCAGCCCGAAATGGGCAGGGGGCAGGGGGGATCAGCCCCAGCATTTT.

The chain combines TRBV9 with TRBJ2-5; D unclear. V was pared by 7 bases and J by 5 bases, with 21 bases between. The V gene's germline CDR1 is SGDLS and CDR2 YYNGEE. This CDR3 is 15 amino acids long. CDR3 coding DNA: TGTGCCAGCGGAGAAACTCATGACCAACAGGAGACCCAGTACTTC. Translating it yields CASGETHDQQETQYF.

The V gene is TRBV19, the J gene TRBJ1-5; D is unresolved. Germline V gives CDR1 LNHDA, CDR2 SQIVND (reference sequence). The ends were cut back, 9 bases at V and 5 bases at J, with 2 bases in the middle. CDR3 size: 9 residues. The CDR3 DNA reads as TGTGCCAGAGATCAGCCCCAGCATTTT. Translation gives CARDQPQHF.

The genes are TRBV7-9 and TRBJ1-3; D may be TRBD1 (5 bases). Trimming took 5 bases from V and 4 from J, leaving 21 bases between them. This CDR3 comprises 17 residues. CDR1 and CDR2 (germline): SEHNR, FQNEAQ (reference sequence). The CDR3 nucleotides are TGTGCCAGCAGCCCCGGGGCGGGAATCGACTTGGGAAACACCATATATTTT. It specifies CASSPGAGIDLGNTIYF.

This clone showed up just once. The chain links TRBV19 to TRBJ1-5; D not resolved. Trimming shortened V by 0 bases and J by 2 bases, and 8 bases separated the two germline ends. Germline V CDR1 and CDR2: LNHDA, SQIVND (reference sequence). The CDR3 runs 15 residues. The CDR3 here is CASSIDAFGNQPQHF. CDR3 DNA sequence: TGTGCCAGTAGTATAGACGCGTTCGGCAATCAGCCCCAGCATTTT.

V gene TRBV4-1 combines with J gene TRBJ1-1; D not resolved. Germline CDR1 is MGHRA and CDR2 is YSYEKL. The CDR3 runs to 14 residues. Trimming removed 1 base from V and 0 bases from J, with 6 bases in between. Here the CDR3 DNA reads TGCGCCAGCAGCCAAGTTGGAATGAACACTGAAGCTTTCTTT. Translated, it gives CASSQVGMNTEAFF.

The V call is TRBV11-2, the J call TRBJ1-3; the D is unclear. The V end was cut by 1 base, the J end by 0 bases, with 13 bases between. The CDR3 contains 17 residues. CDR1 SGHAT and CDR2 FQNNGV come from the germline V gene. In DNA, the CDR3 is TGTGCCAGCAGCTTAGTCACAGTTTCAGCCTCTGGAAACACCATATATTTT. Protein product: CASSLVTVSASGNTIYF. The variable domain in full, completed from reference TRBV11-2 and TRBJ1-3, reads EAGVAQSPRYKIIEKRQSVAFWCNPISGHATLYWYQQILGQGPKLLIQFQNNGVVDDSQLPKDRFSAERLKGVDSTLKIQPAKLEDSAVYLCASSLVTVSASGNTIYFGEGSWLTVV.